The TCR beta chain under discussion was sequenced for a study of T cell responses to AZD1222 COVID-19 vaccine. CDR1 MNHEY and CDR2 SVGAGI come from the germline V gene. This CDR3 region has 16 residues. Trimming stripped 2 bases from V and 1 base from J, with 13 bases between. Findings of the study overall: The reported proportion of spike-specific TCRs targeting unmutated variant regions was nearly half.

As regards this clone: Its antigen is unknown.

Sequencing used immunoSEQ multiplex PCR; TCRdb keeps in-frame clones, though not all of them. Of about 180,000 clones listed, about 90% are singletons. Specimen: peripheral blood, collected on day 0 of AZD1222 vaccination. The chain recombines TRBV6-5 with TRBJ2-3, with a possible D match to TRBD2 (6 bases). The TCR was taken from an adult in good health. CDR3 protein: CASSYARGAGTDTQYF. The CDR3 DNA reads as TGTGCCAGCAGTTACGCGCGGGGCGCCGGCACAGATACGCAGTATTTT.